What follows are 10 T cell receptor beta chains derived from one specimen sequenced in a study of a mutant IDH1 vaccine in newly diagnosed glioma. Here immunoSEQ multiplex PCR was the method, and the copy in TCRdb shows in-frame clones only, minus some. The sample lists 60,000 to 75,000 clones; around 79% were seen once. The sample's time point: baseline, week 1 (first vaccination visit). Treatment of the sample: pre-vaccination baseline after standard-of-care therapy. The source was PBMCs, collected from a glioma patient treated with radiotherapy, temozolomide or both. The receptors shown here come from a man aged 45-65 years with glioma.

The chain carries TRBV9 and TRBJ2-5; TRBD1 matches at 9 bases. Unmatched junction bases numbered 5, after V lost 0 bases and J lost 2 bases. This CDR3 is 16 amino acids long. CDR1 and CDR2 from the germline V gene are SGDLS and YYNGEE. CDR3 residues: CASSVEGTGKQETQYF. DNA for the CDR3: TGTGCCAGCAGCGTAGAGGGGACAGGGAAACAAGAGACCCAGTACTTC. Full variable domain (missing parts from reference TRBV9 and TRBJ2-5): DSGVTQTPKHLITATGQRVTLRCSPRSGDLSVYWYQQSLDQGLQFLIQYYNGEERAKGNILERFSAQQFPDLHSELNLSSLELGDSALYFCASSVEGTGKQETQYFGPGTRLLVL.

This sequence joins TRBV18 and TRBJ1-2; no clear D. CDR3 size: 15 residues. The V gene lost 8 bases and the J gene lost 0 bases, with 16 bases spanning the gap. Looked up from germline, CDR1 is KGHSH and CDR2 is LQKENI. The CDR3 spells CASTIRHPANYGYTF. The CDR3, as DNA: TGTGCCAGCACTATCCGACACCCGGCTAACTATGGCTACACCTTC.

The gene calls are TRBV7-9 and TRBJ1-4; D ambiguous. The ends were cut back, 1 base at V and 10 bases at J, with 7 bases in the middle. The length of the CDR3 is 12 residues. Germline CDR1 SEHNR, CDR2 FQNEAQ (reference sequence). In DNA, the CDR3 is TGTGCCAGCAGCTTAGACAAAGGAAAACTGTTTTTT. Translation: CASSLDKGKLFF.

V gene TRBV2 combines with J gene TRBJ2-3, with 8 bases that match TRBD2. CDR1 is SNHLY and CDR2 is FYNNEI in the germline V gene. This CDR3 contains 15 residues. Losses at the gene ends were 4 bases for V and 6 bases for J; bases not matched to a gene: 9. The CDR3 region has the DNA TGTGCCAGCAGTGTTAGCGGGGCCGTTAAGGATACGCAGTATTTT. It is translated as CASSVSGAVKDTQYF.

The J gene is TRBJ2-2, the V gene TRBV6-1; perhaps TRBD1 as D (7 bases). The CDR3 runs to 13 residues. Deletions cut 7 bases from V and 3 bases from J, with 9 bases between. In germline, CDR1 is MNHNS, CDR2 SASEGT. CDR3 nucleotides: TGTGCCAGCATCAGGGGGGACACCGGGGAGCTGTTTTTT. Its protein product is CASIRGDTGELFF.

The V gene is TRBV9, the J gene TRBJ2-1; D call uncertain. V was shortened by 1 base and J by 5 bases, with 7 bases between the two germline ends. Germline CDR1 SGDLS, CDR2 YYNGEE. The CDR3 runs to 13 residues. CDR3 sequence (DNA): TGTGCCAGCAGCGTATCCCCAGACAATGAGCAGTTCTTC. Translation gives CASSVSPDNEQFF.

The CDR3 bases are TGTGCCAGCAGCTTCTCGGGGGCGAAATGGGATCAGCCCCAGCATTTT. This encodes CASSFSGAKWDQPQHF. The rearrangement uses TRBV5-6 and TRBJ1-5; perhaps TRBD1 as D (6 bases). Germline CDR1 and CDR2: SGHDT and YYEEEE. The CDR3 contains 16 residues. The V and J ends lost 2 bases and 5 bases respectively, with 17 bases between them.

This chain uses TRBV4-3 with TRBJ1-5; D gene uncertain. Germline V CDR1 and CDR2: LGHNA, YSLEER. This CDR3 comprises 14 residues. Trimming shortened V by 0 bases and J by 3 bases, and 6 bases separated the two germline ends. CDR3 residues: CASSQDPSNQPQHF. The CDR3 coding sequence is TGCGCCAGCAGCCAAGATCCCTCCAATCAGCCCCAGCATTTT.

This chain links TRBV5-4 with TRBJ2-7; maybe TRBD1 (5 bases). CDR1 is SGHNT and CDR2 is YYREEE in the germline V gene (reference sequence). V was clipped by 5 bases and J by 0 bases, with 12 bases between them. The CDR3 is 14 amino acids. The CDR3 coding sequence is TGTGCCAGCAGTTCTCAGGGAAGCTCCTACGAGCAGTACTTC. Its translation: CASSSQGSSYEQYF.

The gene calls are TRBV29-1 and TRBJ2-7, with D perhaps matching TRBD1 (6 bases). V was pared by 6 bases and J by 1 base, with 10 bases between. Per the germline V gene, CDR1 is SQVTM and CDR2 is ANQGSEA. This CDR3 has 12 amino acids. DNA of the CDR3: TGCAGCGTCTCGGGACAATCCTACGAGCAGTACTTC. It translates to CSVSGQSYEQYF.